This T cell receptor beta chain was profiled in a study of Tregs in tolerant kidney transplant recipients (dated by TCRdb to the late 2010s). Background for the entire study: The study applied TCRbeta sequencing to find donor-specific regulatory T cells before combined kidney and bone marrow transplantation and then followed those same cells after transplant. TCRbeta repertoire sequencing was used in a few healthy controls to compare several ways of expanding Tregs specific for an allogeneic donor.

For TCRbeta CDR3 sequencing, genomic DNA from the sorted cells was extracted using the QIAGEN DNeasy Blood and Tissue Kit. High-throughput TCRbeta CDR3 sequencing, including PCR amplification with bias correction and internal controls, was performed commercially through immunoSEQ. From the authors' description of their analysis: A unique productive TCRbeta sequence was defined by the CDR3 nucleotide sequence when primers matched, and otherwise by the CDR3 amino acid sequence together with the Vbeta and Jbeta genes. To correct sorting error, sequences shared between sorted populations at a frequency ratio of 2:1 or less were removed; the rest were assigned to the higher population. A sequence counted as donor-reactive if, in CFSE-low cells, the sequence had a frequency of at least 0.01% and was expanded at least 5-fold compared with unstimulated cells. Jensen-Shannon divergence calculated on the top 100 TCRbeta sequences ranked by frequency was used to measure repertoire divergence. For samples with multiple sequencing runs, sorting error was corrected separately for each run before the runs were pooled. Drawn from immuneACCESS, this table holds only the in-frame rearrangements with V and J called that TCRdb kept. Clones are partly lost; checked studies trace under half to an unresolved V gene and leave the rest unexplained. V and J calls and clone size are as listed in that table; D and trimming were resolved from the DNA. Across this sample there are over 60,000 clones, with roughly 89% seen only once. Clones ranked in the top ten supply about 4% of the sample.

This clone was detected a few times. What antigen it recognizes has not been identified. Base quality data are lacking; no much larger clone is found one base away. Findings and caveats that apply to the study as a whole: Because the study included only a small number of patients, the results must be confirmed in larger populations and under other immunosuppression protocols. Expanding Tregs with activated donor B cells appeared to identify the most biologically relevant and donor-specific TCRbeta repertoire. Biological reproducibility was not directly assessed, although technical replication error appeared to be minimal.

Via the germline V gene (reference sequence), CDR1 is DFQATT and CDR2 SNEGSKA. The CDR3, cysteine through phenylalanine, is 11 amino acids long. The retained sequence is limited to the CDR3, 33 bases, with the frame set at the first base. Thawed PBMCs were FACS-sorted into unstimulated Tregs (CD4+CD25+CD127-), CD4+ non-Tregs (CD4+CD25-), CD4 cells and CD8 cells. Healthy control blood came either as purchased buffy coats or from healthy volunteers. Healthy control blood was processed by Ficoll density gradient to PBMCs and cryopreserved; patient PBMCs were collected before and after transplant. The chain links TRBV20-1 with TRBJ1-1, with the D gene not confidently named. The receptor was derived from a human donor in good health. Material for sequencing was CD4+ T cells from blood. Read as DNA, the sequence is TGCAGCCGCTGGAGGGTAGCTGAAGCTTTCTTT. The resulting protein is CSRWRVAEAFF.